This T cell receptor beta chain was sequenced in a study of blood T cell repertoires in COVID-19. Study summary: From the United States, Italy and Spain came samples of acute and convalescent COVID-19. Sample material is recorded as cDNA or gDNA derived from T cells, B-cell-depleted T cells, or PBMCs.

In the original analysis: Cell counts per sample came from amplifying reference gene primers. Using immunoSEQ multiplex PCR, the repertoire was profiled, and TCRdb retains in-frame clones only, with some absent. V, J and clone size reflect that table, while D and trimming were determined from the DNA. This sample has 150,000 to 200,000 clones, with around 83% found just once. Germline V CDR1 and CDR2: SGHNT, YYREEE (reference sequence). The CDR3 sequence is 16 residues long. With 0 bases removed from V and 9 bases from J, the gap between germline ends came to 16 bases. While infection was still active, Seattle patients were enrolled and then followed longitudinally.

Sequencing was done on a sample of peripheral blood. This chain joins TRBV5-4 and TRBJ1-6; D remains ambiguous. This sequence originates from an older woman with COVID-19, enrolled during active disease. The CDR3 here is CASSLAIPGMASPLHF. The CDR3 coding sequence is TGTGCCAGCAGCTTGGCCATCCCCGGGATGGCTTCACCCCTCCACTTT.